The rows below give T cell receptor beta chains drawn from one sample of a study of CD8 T cells in Susac syndrome. TCRdb called the immunoSEQ multiplex PCR reads again in MiXCR, with one record for every CDR3 protein. The table shows 210,000 or so distinct CDR3 sequences, with about 94% occurring only once. Sequences were obtained from CD4+ T cells from PBMCs. The receptors originated from a human donor with Susac syndrome. The CDR3 runs from the conserved cysteine through the conserved F or W. D genes are given only for firm matches. Clone size is stated in some rows and not others, as once, few, many or a class when expanded.

d_call: TRBD1
v_call: TRBV7-9
j_call: TRBJ2-1
clone_size: NA
cdr3_nt: TGTGCCAGCAGCTCAAGGGGACAGGGGGGCTACAATGAGCAGTTCTTC
cdr3_aa: CASSSRGQGGYNEQFF

d_call: NA
v_call: TRBV12-5
j_call: TRBJ1-1
clone_size: NA
cdr3_nt: TGTGCTAGTGGTGCCTTGGGCACTGAAGCTTTCTTT
cdr3_aa: CASGALGTEAFF

d_call: NA
v_call: TRBV5-1
j_call: TRBJ2-5
clone_size: NA
cdr3_nt: TGCGCCAGCTCCGTTCCCACAGCAGAAGAGACCCAGTACTTC
cdr3_aa: CASSVPTAEETQYF

d_call: TRBD1
v_call: TRBV7-2
j_call: TRBJ1-2
clone_size: NA
cdr3_nt: TGTGCCAGCAGCTTTGTCACAGGGGAGAACTATGGCTACACCTTC
cdr3_aa: CASSFVTGENYGYTF

d_call: NA
v_call: TRBV3-1
j_call: TRBJ1-6
clone_size: NA
cdr3_nt: TGTGCCAGCAGCCAAGATCGCGGGGGGAGCTCCTATAATTCACCCCTCCACTTT
cdr3_aa: CASSQDRGGSSYNSPLHF

d_call: TRBD2
v_call: TRBV20-1
j_call: TRBJ2-1
clone_size: NA
cdr3_nt: TGCAGTATAAAGCGGGGGGGCGACAATGAGCAGTTCTTC
cdr3_aa: CSIKRGGDNEQFF

d_call: NA
v_call: TRBV7-2
j_call: TRBJ2-1
clone_size: once
cdr3_nt: TGTGCCAGCAGCTTAGGAGGAAGGAATGAGCAGTTCTTC
cdr3_aa: CASSLGGRNEQFF

d_call: TRBD2
v_call: TRBV20-1
j_call: TRBJ2-5
clone_size: NA
cdr3_nt: TGCAGTGCTAGAGATCCCGGGAGGGGGCAAGAGACCCAGTACTTC
cdr3_aa: CSARDPGRGQETQYF

d_call: NA
v_call: TRBV19
j_call: TRBJ1-1
clone_size: NA
cdr3_nt: TGTGCCAGTAGTTCCCTTTTCGGGACTCCGAACACTGAAGCTTTCTTT
cdr3_aa: CASSSLFGTPNTEAFF

d_call: TRBD1
v_call: TRBV4-2
j_call: TRBJ2-4
clone_size: NA
cdr3_nt: TGTGCCAGCAGCCAAGTGGACAGGGGGCCAAACATTCAGTACTTC
cdr3_aa: CASSQVDRGPNIQYF